The source of this TCR beta chain is a study of blood T cell repertoires in COVID-19. Background on the study: Sites in the United States, Italy and Spain provided acute and convalescent COVID-19 samples. T cells, B-cell-depleted T cells, or PBMCs provided the cDNA or gDNA that served as material.

Produced via immunoSEQ multiplex PCR; TCRdb's table is partial and in-frame only. The table has around 150,000 clones, 87% seen once; the top ten hold roughly 4%. CDR3 length equals 14 residues. Deletions cut 0 bases from V and 0 bases from J, with 6 bases between. Germline assignment: CDR1 SGHRS and CDR2 YFSETQ. V gene TRBV5-1 combines with J gene TRBJ1-1; D gene uncertain. The sequence was obtained from a woman aged 40 to 50 with acute or convalescent COVID-19. The source material was peripheral blood. CDR3 residues: CASSLGNMNTEAFF. For the CDR3, the DNA is TGCGCCAGCAGCTTGGGCAACATGAACACTGAAGCTTTCTTT.